This T cell receptor (beta chain) was identified during a study of CD8+ T cells in alopecia areata. Study at large: Patients in the treated group were given tofacitinib by mouth, 5 to 10 mg twice a day. Treatment with tofacitinib (6 to 18 months) was followed by 6 months off drug. Whole-study findings and limits: Researchers report lesional scalp, most notably alopecia totalis/universalis, outstripped normal scalp in clonality.

The germline gives CDR1 SGHTS, CDR2 YDEGEE. The ends were cut back, 4 bases at V and 7 bases at J, with 15 bases in the middle. The CDR3 is made up of 15 amino acids. Extracted RNA was reverse transcribed into cDNA, the sequencing template. TCRdb's table, derived via immunoSEQ multiplex PCR, lists solely in-frame clones and lacks some. The sample lists roughly 97,000 clones, 41% occurring once. A remark on this clone: Its target is unknown.

The study team obtained lesional scalp punch biopsies and peripheral blood from alopecia areata patients. The sample comprised CD4+ T cells sorted from blood. The source is a human donor with alopecia areata. This rearrangement joins TRBV5-8 to TRBJ1-6; no clear D. The CDR3 is CASSQDLGWNSPLHF. The CDR3 nucleotides are TGTGCCAGCAGCCAGGACCTTGGTTGGAATTCACCCCTCCACTTT.